These 23 T cell receptor beta chains came from one sample sequenced in a study of Graves' ophthalmopathy and Graves' hyperthyroidism. Beta-chain TCR CDR3 regions were amplified from RNA transcripts. Second-round multiplex PCR came after a first-round RT-PCR that employed HTBI primers. From the multiplex PCR reads, TCRdb called clonotypes with MiXCR, one entry per CDR3 protein. The table records about 400,000 distinct CDR3 sequences, roughly 18% of them present only once. Input material: peripheral blood. The origin of the receptors is a woman between 18 and 29 years old with Graves' ophthalmopathy.

This clonotype came up many times. The chain employs TRBV27 and TRBJ1-6; D not resolved. This CDR3 has 16 amino acids. The ends were cut back, 4 bases at V and 0 bases at J, with 10 bases in the middle. The V gene's germline CDR1 is MNHEY and CDR2 SMNVEV (reference sequence). The CDR3 DNA is TGTGCCAGCAGTTACAGCCTACCCTCCTATAATTCACCCCTCCACTTT. Protein: CASSYSLPSYNSPLHF.

This clonotype was observed at least ten times. The chain couples TRBV12-3 or TRBV12-4 to TRBJ2-7; TRBD1 agrees at 8 bases. This CDR3 comprises 14 residues. V gave up 4 bases and J gave up 0 bases; unmatched junction bases: 2. CDR3 nucleotides: TGTGCCAGCAGTTGGCAGGGGGCCTCCTACGAGCAGTACTTC. Encoded protein: CASSWQGASYEQYF.

This clonotype was seen at least ten times. This chain links TRBV7-8 with TRBJ2-5, with D perhaps matching TRBD2 (7 bases). The CDR3 spans 15 residues. Germline CDR1 and CDR2: SGHVS and FQNEAQ. The V and J ends lost 5 bases and 5 bases respectively, with 18 bases between them. This CDR3 is CASSPFGGAQETQYF. The DNA of the CDR3 is TGTGCCAGCAGCCCATTTGGGGGGGCGCAGGAGACCCAGTACTTC.

This clonotype was counted ten times or more. V is TRBV28 and J is TRBJ2-7, with D maybe TRBD1 (5 bases). Germline assignment: CDR1 MDHEN and CDR2 SYDVKM. The CDR3 contains 12 residues. Trimming left V 5 bases short and J 5 bases short, with 10 bases between. CDR3 loop: CASSLRVNEQYF. Written as DNA, the CDR3 is TGTGCCAGCAGTCTCAGGGTGAACGAGCAGTACTTC.

CDR3: CASSPRTDLWTEAFF. CDR3 nucleotide sequence: TGTGCCAGCTCACCTCGGACGGACCTATGGACTGAAGCTTTCTTT. The V call is TRBV18, the J call TRBJ1-1; D remains ambiguous. Trimming shortened V by 3 bases and J by 5 bases, and 16 bases separated the two germline ends. The CDR3 is 15 residues long. Germline V gives CDR1 KGHSH, CDR2 LQKENI.

This clonotype occurred many times. The V gene is TRBV6-2 or TRBV6-3, the J gene TRBJ1-1; D ambiguous. Germline V gene lookup returns CDR1 MNHEY and CDR2 SVGEGT. The CDR3 has 16 residues. Trimming stripped 0 bases from V and 0 bases from J, with 11 bases between. The CDR3: CASSYSLNHMNTEAFF. Here the CDR3 DNA reads TGTGCCAGCAGTTACTCCCTAAACCATATGAACACTGAAGCTTTCTTT.

This clonotype was seen many times. The CDR3 protein is CAWSLLGYEQYF. The DNA of the CDR3 is TGTGCCTGGAGTCTCTTGGGATACGAGCAGTACTTC. V gene TRBV30 combines with J gene TRBJ2-7; D not resolved. Germline CDR1 is GTSNPN and CDR2 is SVGIG (reference sequence). The CDR3 is 12 amino acids. The V end lost 2 bases, the J end lost 4 bases, and 9 bases lay between the germline ends.

This clonotype was observed at least ten times. The chain links TRBV28 to TRBJ1-6, with 7 bases identical to TRBD1. Germline V lookup: CDR1 MDHEN, CDR2 SYDVKM. The V gene end was trimmed by 6 bases and the J gene end by 7 bases; junction bases not matched to a gene: 6. The CDR3 contains 14 residues. The CDR3 here is CASSFTGVNSPLHF. The CDR3, as DNA: TGTGCCAGCAGCTTTACAGGGGTAAATTCACCCCTCCACTTT.

Ten or more counts support this clonotype. V and J are TRBV19 and TRBJ1-5; 8 nucleotides align to TRBD1. The germline CDR1 and CDR2 sequences are LNHDA and SQIVND (reference sequence). The V gene end was trimmed by 5 bases and the J gene end by 0 bases; junction bases not matched to a gene: 9. The CDR3 runs 17 residues. The CDR3 DNA sequence: TGTGCCAGTAGTCCCCGGACAGGGCCCCTTAGCAATCAGCCCCAGCATTTT. Residues: CASSPRTGPLSNQPQHF.

CDR3: CSATPGQTYEQYF. As DNA, the CDR3 is TGCAGTGCCACCCCGGGACAGACCTACGAGCAGTACTTC. The chain links TRBV20-1 to TRBJ2-7; TRBD1 aligns across 7 bases. This CDR3 has 13 amino acids. Germline V gene lookup returns CDR1 DFQATT and CDR2 SNEGSKA (reference sequence). V shed 6 bases, J shed 2 bases, and the junction held 7 bases outside the gene matches.

This clonotype has a count of ten or more. This chain joins TRBV6-2 or TRBV6-3 and TRBJ2-4; the D is unclear. This CDR3 comprises 15 residues. Germline V gene sequence: CDR1 MNHEY, CDR2 SVGEGT. The V and J ends lost 7 bases and 3 bases respectively, with 16 bases between them. The CDR3 DNA is TGTGCCAGCACCTTGGGTGGGGTTGACAAAAACATTCAGTACTTC. It translates to CASTLGGVDKNIQYF.

V gene TRBV28 combines with J gene TRBJ2-3, with D perhaps TRBD2 (6 bases). Trimming removed 7 bases from V and 4 bases from J, with 18 bases in between. The CDR3 spans 15 residues. Germline CDR1 is MDHEN and CDR2 is SYDVKM. CDR3 residues: CASTPGLRPPDTQYF. The CDR3 nucleotides read TGTGCCAGCACCCCGGGACTCCGGCCCCCAGATACGCAGTATTTT.

There are many counts of this clonotype. The chain joins TRBV7-8 to TRBJ2-5, with D unclear. Looked up from germline, CDR1 is SGHVS and CDR2 is FQNEAQ. CDR3 size: 13 residues. V was clipped by 5 bases and J by 4 bases, with 11 bases between them. The DNA for the CDR3 is TGTGCCAGCAGCCGATCGACTCGAGAGACCCAGTACTTC. Encoded protein: CASSRSTRETQYF.

This clonotype was seen ten or more times. One junction end does not reproduce the germline sequence, and a read error may be involved. The rearrangement links TRBV20-1 to TRBJ1-5; 11 positions agree with TRBD1. The CDR3 is 16 residues long. Germline V gives CDR1 DFQATT, CDR2 SNEGSKA (reference sequence). CDR3 sequence reads: CSAFSLGQGESQPRHF. The CDR3 coding sequence is TGCAGTGCTTTCTCACTGGGACAGGGGGAGAGTCAGCCCCGGCATTTT.

This clonotype was observed a handful of times. CDR3 nucleotides: TGTGCCAGCAGCCACTACCTTCGGGGAAACACCATATATTTT. Protein sequence: CASSHYLRGNTIYF. This rearrangement joins TRBV3-1 to TRBJ1-3; D not certain. Trimming shortened V by 3 bases and J by 4 bases, and 10 bases separated the two germline ends. The length of the CDR3 is 14 residues. Germline values: CDR1 LGHDT, CDR2 YNNKEL (reference sequence).

This clonotype appeared many times. The V and J genes are TRBV9 and TRBJ2-7; TRBD1 aligns across 7 bases. The CDR3 totals 14 residues. V lost 5 bases to trimming and J lost 6 bases; unmatched junction nucleotides: 11. The germline gives CDR1 SGDLS, CDR2 YYNGEE. The CDR3 here is CASRDRDRTGEQYF. The DNA for the CDR3 is TGTGCCAGCAGGGACCGGGACAGAACCGGCGAGCAGTACTTC. Based on the CDR3 plus reference TRBV9 and TRBJ2-7, the full variable domain is DSGVTQTPKHLITATGQRVTLRCSPRSGDLSVYWYQQSLDQGLQFLIQYYNGEERAKGNILERFSAQQFPDLHSELNLSSLELGDSALYFCASRDRDRTGEQYFGPGTRLTVT.

This clonotype showed up many times. The chain is built from TRBV5-1 and TRBJ2-7; D is uncertain. Germline CDR1 reads SGHRS; CDR2 reads YFSETQ. The CDR3 runs to 13 residues. Trimming cost V 5 bases and J 3 bases, with 12 bases left between them. For the CDR3, the DNA is TGCGCCAGCAGTGAGGAAGTCCGCTACGAGCAGTACTTC. Translating gives CASSEEVRYEQYF. Full variable domain (remainder filled in from reference TRBV5-1 and TRBJ2-7): KAGVTQTPRYLIKTRGQQVTLSCSPISGHRSVSWYQQTPGQGLQFLFEYFSETQRNKGNFPGRFSGRQFSNSRSEMNVSTLELGDSALYLCASSEEVRYEQYFGPGTRLTVT.

V is TRBV12-3 or TRBV12-4 and J is TRBJ1-5; unclear D gene. V gave up 5 bases and J gave up 0 bases, with 8 bases separating them. The CDR3 covers 14 residues. This CDR3 is CASSPGNSNQPQHF. DNA of the CDR3: TGTGCCAGCAGTCCTGGTAATAGCAATCAGCCCCAGCATTTT.

Many counts were recorded for this clonotype. This chain links TRBV7-3 with TRBJ1-5; D is undetermined. Trimming left V 10 bases short and J 0 bases short, with 16 bases between. Germline CDR1 SGHTA, CDR2 FQGTGA. The CDR3 has 15 residues. The CDR3 DNA is TGTGCCACCGAGCTTAAAATCCATAGCAATCAGCCCCAGCATTTT. This translates into CATELKIHSNQPQHF.

This clonotype was observed at least ten times. The genes are TRBV10-3 and TRBJ2-6, with 9 bases lining up with TRBD1. The junction had 12 bases not matched to a gene; V was cut back by 6 bases and J by 0 bases. The germline gives CDR1 ENHRY, CDR2 SYGVKD. The CDR3 runs to 19 residues. The CDR3 coding sequence is TGTGCCATCAGATACGGTCCGGGACAGGGCACCTCTGGGGCCAACGTCCTGACTTTC. Encoded protein: CAIRYGPGQGTSGANVLTF.

This chain links TRBV28 with TRBJ1-5, with D possibly being TRBD1 (5 bases). Trimming stripped 10 bases from V and 9 bases from J, with 19 bases between. CDR1 is MDHEN and CDR2 is SYDVKM in the germline V gene. There are 13 residues in the CDR3. The chain's CDR3 is CATSGTTTTPQHF. CDR3 in DNA: TGTGCCACTTCCGGGACGACCACAACGCCCCAGCATTTT. The full variable domain, its missing parts supplied by reference TRBV28 and TRBJ1-5, is DVKVTQSSRYLVKRTGEKVFLECVQDMDHENMFWYRQDPGLGLRLIYFSYDVKMKEKGDIPEGYSVSREKKERFSLILESASTNQTSMYLCATSGTTTTPQHFGDGTRLSIL.

This clonotype was counted many times. This CDR3 is CSAHWGAGETQYF. For the CDR3, the DNA is TGCAGTGCCCACTGGGGGGCGGGAGAGACCCAGTACTTC. This sequence joins TRBV20-1 and TRBJ2-5; D tentatively fits TRBD1 or TRBD2 (6 bases each). The CDR3 has 13 amino acids. CDR1 is DFQATT and CDR2 is SNEGSKA in the germline V gene (reference sequence). Trimming took 6 bases from V and 4 from J, leaving 15 bases between them.

The chain employs TRBV7-2 and TRBJ2-7, with 14 bases lining up with TRBD2. V shed 5 bases and J 6 bases; nucleotides not matched to a gene: 6. CDR1 and CDR2 (germline): SGHTA, FQGNSA. CDR3 size: 15 residues. The CDR3 is CASSTRGLAGAEQYF. The CDR3 nucleotides are TGTGCCAGCAGCACCAGGGGACTAGCGGGAGCCGAGCAGTACTTC.